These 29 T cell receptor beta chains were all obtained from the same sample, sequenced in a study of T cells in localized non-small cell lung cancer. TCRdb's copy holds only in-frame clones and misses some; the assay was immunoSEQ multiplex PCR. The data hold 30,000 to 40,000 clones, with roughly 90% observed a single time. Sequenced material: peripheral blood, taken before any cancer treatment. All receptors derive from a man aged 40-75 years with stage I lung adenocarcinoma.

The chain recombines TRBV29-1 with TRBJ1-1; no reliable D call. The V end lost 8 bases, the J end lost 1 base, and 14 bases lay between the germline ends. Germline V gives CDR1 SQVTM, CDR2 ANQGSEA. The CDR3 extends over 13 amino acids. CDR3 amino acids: CSTGPWGNTEAFF. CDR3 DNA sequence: TGCAGCACCGGACCTTGGGGGAACACTGAAGCTTTCTTT.

In DNA form, the CDR3 reads TGCGCCAGCAGCTTGGGGGACAGGGATAACAATGAGCAGTTCTTC. Protein sequence: CASSLGDRDNNEQFF. V gene TRBV5-1 combines with J gene TRBJ2-1; 9 bases align to TRBD1. The CDR3 extends over 15 amino acids. V lost 0 bases to trimming and J lost 5 bases; unmatched junction nucleotides: 3. Per germline, CDR1 SGHRS and CDR2 YFSETQ.

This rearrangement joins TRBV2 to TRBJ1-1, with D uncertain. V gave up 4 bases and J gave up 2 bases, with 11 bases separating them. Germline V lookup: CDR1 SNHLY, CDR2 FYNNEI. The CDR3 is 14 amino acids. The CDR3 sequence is CASSVSLTNTEAFF. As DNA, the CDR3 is TGTGCCAGCAGTGTAAGTCTTACAAACACTGAAGCTTTCTTT.

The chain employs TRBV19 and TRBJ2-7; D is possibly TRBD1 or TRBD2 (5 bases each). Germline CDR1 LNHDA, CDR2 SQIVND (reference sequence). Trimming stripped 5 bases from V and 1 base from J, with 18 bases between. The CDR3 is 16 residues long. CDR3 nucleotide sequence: TGTGCCAGTAGTCCCGGGACGACCCTCCTGTCCTACGAGCAGTACTTC. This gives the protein CASSPGTTLLSYEQYF.

The CDR3 DNA reads as TGTGCCAGCAGTTGGAACACTGAAGCTTTCTTT. This sequence encodes CASSWNTEAFF. The J gene is TRBJ1-1, the V gene TRBV6-1; no definite D call. The CDR3 covers 11 residues. Per germline, CDR1 MNHNS and CDR2 SASEGT. V was shortened by 5 bases and J by 1 base, with 2 bases between the two germline ends.

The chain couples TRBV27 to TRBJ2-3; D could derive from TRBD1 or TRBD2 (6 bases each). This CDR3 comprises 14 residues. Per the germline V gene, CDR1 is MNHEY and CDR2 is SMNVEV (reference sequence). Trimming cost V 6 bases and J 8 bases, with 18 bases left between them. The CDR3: CASRASGAQVTQYF. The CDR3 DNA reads TGTGCCAGCAGGGCGTCGGGGGCACAGGTTACGCAGTATTTT.

The CDR3 DNA is TGTGCCAGCAGTGAAGATAAAGTCTACAATGAGCAGTTCTTC. Protein sequence: CASSEDKVYNEQFF. This chain joins TRBV2 and TRBJ2-1; no firm D call. V lost 1 base and J lost 3, with 7 bases in between. CDR1 is SNHLY, CDR2 FYNNEI, per germline. The CDR3 extends over 14 amino acids.

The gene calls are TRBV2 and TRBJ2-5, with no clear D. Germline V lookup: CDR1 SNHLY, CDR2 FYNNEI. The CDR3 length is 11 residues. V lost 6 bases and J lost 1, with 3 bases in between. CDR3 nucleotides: TGTGCCAGCAGCCTCCAAGAGACCCAGTACTTC. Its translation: CASSLQETQYF.

The CDR3 region has the DNA TGTGCCAGCAGACAGCGAAGCAATCAGCCCCAGCATTTT. Translated, it gives CASRQRSNQPQHF. V and J are TRBV2 and TRBJ1-5; D is undetermined. The V gene lost 6 bases and the J gene lost 1 base, with 7 bases spanning the gap. The CDR3 totals 13 residues. Germline loops: CDR1 SNHLY, CDR2 FYNNEI.

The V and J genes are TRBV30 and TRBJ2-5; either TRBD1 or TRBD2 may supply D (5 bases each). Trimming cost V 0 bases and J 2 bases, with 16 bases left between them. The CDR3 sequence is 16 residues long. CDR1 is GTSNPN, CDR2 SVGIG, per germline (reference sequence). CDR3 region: CAWSVMQGRGQETQYF. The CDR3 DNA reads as TGTGCCTGGAGTGTAATGCAGGGTCGAGGGCAAGAGACCCAGTACTTC.

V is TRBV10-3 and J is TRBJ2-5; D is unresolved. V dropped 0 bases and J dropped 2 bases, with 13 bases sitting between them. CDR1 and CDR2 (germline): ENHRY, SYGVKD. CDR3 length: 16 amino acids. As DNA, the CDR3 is TGTGCCATCAGTGAGTCACGGGTTATTAAGCAAGAGACCCAGTACTTC. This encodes CAISESRVIKQETQYF.

The CDR3 spells CASSGRNYGYTF. The CDR3 region has the DNA TGTGCCAGCTCGGGACGGAACTATGGCTACACCTTC. The chain employs TRBV6-1 and TRBJ1-2; maybe TRBD1 (5 bases). CDR3 size: 12 residues. Deletions cut 8 bases from V and 2 bases from J, with 9 bases between. The germline V gene has CDR1 MNHNS and CDR2 SASEGT.

The CDR3 spells CAWNQAGFVQPQHF. CDR3 coding DNA: TGTGCCTGGAACCAGGCTGGGTTCGTTCAGCCCCAGCATTTT. The chain links TRBV30 to TRBJ1-5; the D is unclear. The CDR3 totals 14 residues. In germline, CDR1 is GTSNPN, CDR2 SVGIG (reference sequence). V gave up 4 bases and J gave up 6 bases, with 16 bases separating them.

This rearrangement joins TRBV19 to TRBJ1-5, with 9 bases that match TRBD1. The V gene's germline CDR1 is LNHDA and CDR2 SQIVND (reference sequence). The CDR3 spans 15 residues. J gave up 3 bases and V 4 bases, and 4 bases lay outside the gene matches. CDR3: CASSTDRGFNQPQHF. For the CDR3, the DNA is TGTGCCAGTAGTACGGACAGGGGTTTCAATCAGCCCCAGCATTTT. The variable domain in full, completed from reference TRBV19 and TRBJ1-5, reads DGGITQSPKYLFRKEGQNVTLSCEQNLNHDAMYWYRQDPGQGLRLIYYSQIVNDFQKGDIAEGYSVSREKKESFPLTVTSAQKNPTAFYLCASSTDRGFNQPQHFGDGTRLSIL.

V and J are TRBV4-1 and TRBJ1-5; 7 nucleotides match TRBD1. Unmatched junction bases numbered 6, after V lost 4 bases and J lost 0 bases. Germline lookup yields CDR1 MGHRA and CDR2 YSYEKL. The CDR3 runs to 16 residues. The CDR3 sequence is CASSPGTDPSNQPQHF. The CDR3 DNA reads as TGCGCCAGCAGCCCCGGGACAGACCCTAGCAATCAGCCCCAGCATTTT.

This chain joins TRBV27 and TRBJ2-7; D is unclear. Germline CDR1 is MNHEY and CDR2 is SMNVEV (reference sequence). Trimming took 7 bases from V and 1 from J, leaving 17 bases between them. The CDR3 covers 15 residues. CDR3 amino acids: CASKFKEYPSYEQYF. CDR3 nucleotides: TGTGCCAGCAAGTTTAAGGAGTACCCTTCCTACGAGCAGTACTTC.

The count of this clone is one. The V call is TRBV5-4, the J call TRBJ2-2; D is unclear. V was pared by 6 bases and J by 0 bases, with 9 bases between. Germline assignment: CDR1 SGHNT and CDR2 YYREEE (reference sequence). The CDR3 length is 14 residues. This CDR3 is CASTWTANTGELFF. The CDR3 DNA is TGTGCCAGCACCTGGACCGCGAACACCGGGGAGCTGTTTTTT.

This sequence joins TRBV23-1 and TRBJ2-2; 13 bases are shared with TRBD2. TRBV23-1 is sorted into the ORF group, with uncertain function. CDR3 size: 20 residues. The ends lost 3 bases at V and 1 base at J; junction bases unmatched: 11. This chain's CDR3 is CASSHLTVGLAGKNTGELFF. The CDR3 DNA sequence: TGCGCCAGCAGTCACTTAACCGTGGGACTAGCGGGGAAGAACACCGGGGAGCTGTTTTTT.

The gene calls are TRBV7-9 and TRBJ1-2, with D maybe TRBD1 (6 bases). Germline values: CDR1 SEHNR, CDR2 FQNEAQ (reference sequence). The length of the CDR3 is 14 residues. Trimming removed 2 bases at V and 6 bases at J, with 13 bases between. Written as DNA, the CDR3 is TGTGCCAGCAGCTTATCGGCGGGACAAAATGGCTACACCTTC. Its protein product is CASSLSAGQNGYTF.

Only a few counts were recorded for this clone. CDR3 protein: CASSLGDRVSPLHF. The CDR3, as DNA: TGCGCCAGCAGCTTGGGAGACAGGGTCTCACCCCTCCACTTT. The gene calls are TRBV5-1 and TRBJ1-6; TRBD1 agrees at 7 bases. CDR1 and CDR2 (germline): SGHRS, YFSETQ. V lost 0 bases to trimming and J lost 10 bases; unmatched junction nucleotides: 4. The CDR3 runs to 14 residues.

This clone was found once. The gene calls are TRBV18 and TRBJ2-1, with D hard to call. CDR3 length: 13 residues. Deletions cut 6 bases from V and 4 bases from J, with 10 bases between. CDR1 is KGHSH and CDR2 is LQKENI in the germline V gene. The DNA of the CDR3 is TGTGCCAGCTCGAGAGACCCTTACAATGAGCAGTTCTTC. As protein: CASSRDPYNEQFF.

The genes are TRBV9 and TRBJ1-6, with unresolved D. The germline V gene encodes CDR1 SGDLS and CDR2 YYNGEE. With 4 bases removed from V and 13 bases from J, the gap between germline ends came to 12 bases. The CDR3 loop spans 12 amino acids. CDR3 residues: CASSPNRGPLHF. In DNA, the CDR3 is TGTGCCAGCAGCCCCAACCGCGGCCCCCTCCACTTT.

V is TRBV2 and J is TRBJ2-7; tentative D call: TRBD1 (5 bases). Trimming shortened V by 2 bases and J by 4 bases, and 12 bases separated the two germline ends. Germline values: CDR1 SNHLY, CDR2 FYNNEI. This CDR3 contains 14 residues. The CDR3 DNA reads TGTGCCAGCAGTGAACAGGGATCCTTTTACGAGCAGTACTTC. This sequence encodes CASSEQGSFYEQYF.

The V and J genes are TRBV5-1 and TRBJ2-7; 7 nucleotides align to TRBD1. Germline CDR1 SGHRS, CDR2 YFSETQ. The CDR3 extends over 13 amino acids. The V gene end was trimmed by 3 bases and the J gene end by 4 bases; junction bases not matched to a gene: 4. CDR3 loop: CASSYPGGYEQYF. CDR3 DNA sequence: TGCGCCAGCAGCTACCCAGGGGGATACGAGCAGTACTTC.

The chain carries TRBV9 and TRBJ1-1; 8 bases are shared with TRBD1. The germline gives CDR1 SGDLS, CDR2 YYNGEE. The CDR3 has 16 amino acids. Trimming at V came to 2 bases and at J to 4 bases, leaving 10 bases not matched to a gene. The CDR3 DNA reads TGTGCCAGCAGCGTTTACCCCGGGACAGGAGGCACTGAAGCTTTCTTT. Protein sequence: CASSVYPGTGGTEAFF.

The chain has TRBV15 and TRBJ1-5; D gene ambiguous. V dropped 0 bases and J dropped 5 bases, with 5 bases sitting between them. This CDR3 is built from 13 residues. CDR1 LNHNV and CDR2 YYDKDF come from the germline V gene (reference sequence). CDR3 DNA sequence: TGTGCCACCAGCAGAGAACGCGATCAGCCCCAGCATTTT. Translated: CATSRERDQPQHF.

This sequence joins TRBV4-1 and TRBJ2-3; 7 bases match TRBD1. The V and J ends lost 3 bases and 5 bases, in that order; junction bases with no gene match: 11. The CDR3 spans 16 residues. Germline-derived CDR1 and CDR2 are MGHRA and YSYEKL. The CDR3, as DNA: TGCGCCAGCAGCCATGCCCTCGCCAGGGGGATAGATACGCAGTATTTT. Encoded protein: CASSHALARGIDTQYF.

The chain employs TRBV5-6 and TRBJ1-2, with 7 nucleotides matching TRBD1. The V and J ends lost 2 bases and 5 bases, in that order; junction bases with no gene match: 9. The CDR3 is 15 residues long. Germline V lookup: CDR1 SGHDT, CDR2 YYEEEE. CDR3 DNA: TGTGCCAGCAGCTTCAGGAGTAACAGGGGATATGGCTACACCTTC. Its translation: CASSFRSNRGYGYTF.

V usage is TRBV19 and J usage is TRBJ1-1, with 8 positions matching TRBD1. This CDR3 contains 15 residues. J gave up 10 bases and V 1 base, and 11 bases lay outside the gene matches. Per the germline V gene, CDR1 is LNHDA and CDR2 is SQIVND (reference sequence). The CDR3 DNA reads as TGTGCCAGTAGTATAGCCGACAGGGGCAGGGCTCGAGCTTTCTTT. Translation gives CASSIADRGRARAFF.